A selection of T cell receptor beta chains follows, all from one sample in a study of radiation and T cells in renal cell carcinoma. TCRdb's table, derived via immunoSEQ multiplex PCR, lists solely in-frame clones and lacks some. Here the sample spans about 170,000 clones, less than 90% being singletons. Material: blood, obtained from a patient whose treatment included radiotherapy and nephrectomy. These receptors came from a woman in her fifties or sixties with renal cell carcinoma. Each CDR3 is given with its conserved first and last residue. D genes are given only for firm matches. Size values are once, few and many counts, or a class for expanded clones, and some rows have none.

size,V,length,D,J,DNA,CDR3
-,TRBV5-4,16,TRBD2,TRBJ2-3,TGTGCCAGCAGCCCTCCCGGAGCGGGAGGAGGAGATACGCAGTATTTT,CASSPPGAGGGDTQYF
-,TRBV2,13,-,TRBJ1-5,TGTGCCAGCAGTACTGGTGGGGATCAGCCCCAGCATTTT,CASSTGGDQPQHF
-,TRBV13,13,TRBD1,TRBJ1-1,TGTGCCAGCAGCCTCGACAGGGCCACTGAAGCTTTCTTT,CASSLDRATEAFF
-,TRBV6-1,15,TRBD2,TRBJ2-1,TGTGCCAGCAGTGAAGGGCTAGCGGGGGGGCCTGAGCAGTTCTTC,CASSEGLAGGPEQFF
-,TRBV30,14,-,TRBJ2-1,TGTGCCTGGCAACGCGGGGGCCCCTACAATGAGCAGTTCTTC,CAWQRGGPYNEQFF
-,TRBV6-5,14,-,TRBJ1-5,TGTGCCAGCAGTTCCAGGTTTAGCAATCAGCCCCAGCATTTT,CASSSRFSNQPQHF
-,TRBV7-2,15,-,TRBJ2-5,TGTGCCAGCAGCTTAGCGAGGGCCCGTCAAGAGACCCAGTACTTC,CASSLARARQETQYF
-,TRBV6-6,14,-,TRBJ2-7,TGTGCCAGCAGTACGTCATCTAGGACCGGTGAGCAGTACTTC,CASSTSSRTGEQYF
-,TRBV19,16,-,TRBJ2-7,TGTGCCAGTAGTCCCTGGGGGGAGAGCGGATCCTACGAGCAGTACTTC,CASSPWGESGSYEQYF
once,TRBV5-1,16,-,TRBJ1-4,TGCGCCAGCAGCTTGACACCGGCTGGGACGGATGAAAAACTGTTTTTT,CASSLTPAGTDEKLFF
-,TRBV6-6,16,TRBD1,TRBJ1-5,TGTGCCAGCAGTAGAATGCAGGGGGCGGGGAATCAGCCCCAGCATTTT,CASSRMQGAGNQPQHF
-,TRBV6-5,14,-,TRBJ1-2,TGTGCCAGCAGTTATATTTGGGACATCAGCGGCTACACCTTC,CASSYIWDISGYTF
-,TRBV2,15,-,TRBJ1-3,TGTGCCAGCAGTGAAGGAGCCCTCTCTGGAAACACCATATATTTT,CASSEGALSGNTIYF
-,TRBV6-5,15,TRBD1,TRBJ2-7,TGTGCCAGCAGTCAAACCGGGACAGGGGTTTTCGAGCAGTACTTC,CASSQTGTGVFEQYF
-,TRBV6-5,14,TRBD1,TRBJ1-6,TGTGCCAGCACAAGACAGGGTGGGAATTCACCCCTCCACTTT,CASTRQGGNSPLHF
-,TRBV30,14,TRBD2,TRBJ2-7,TGTGCCTGGGGACGGGAGGGGTTTACGGACGAGCAGTACTTC,CAWGREGFTDEQYF
-,TRBV15,13,-,TRBJ1-2,TGTGCCACCAGCCAGAGGGGTAGATATGGCTACACCTTC,CATSQRGRYGYTF
few,TRBV25-1,14,-,TRBJ1-5,TGTGCCAGCAGTGGGACGGGATTCAATCAGCCCCAGCATTTT,CASSGTGFNQPQHF
-,TRBV11-2,14,TRBD2,TRBJ2-7,TGTGCCAGCAGCTTTGGGACTAGCGGGGGAGAGCAGTACTTC,CASSFGTSGGEQYF
-,TRBV11-3,17,-,TRBJ1-1,TGTGCCAGCAGCTTGGGCCAGGGACCTTGGGGGAACACTGAAGCTTTCTTT,CASSLGQGPWGNTEAFF
once,TRBV28,15,-,TRBJ2-2,TGTGCCAGCAGTTCCCAGGGGACTTGGACCGGGGAGCTGTTTTTT,CASSSQGTWTGELFF
-,TRBV19,14,-,TRBJ1-6,TGTGCCAGTAGCCGGTTAGGGGACGGCTCACCCCTCCACTTT,CASSRLGDGSPLHF
-,TRBV6-6,13,-,TRBJ1-2,TGTGCCAGCAGTCCCGGGGGGGTTTATGGCTACACCTTC,CASSPGGVYGYTF
few,TRBV2,15,-,TRBJ1-6,TGTGCCAGCAGGGCTGGGGTAGGGGACACTTCACCCCTCCACTTT,CASRAGVGDTSPLHF
-,TRBV9,19,-,TRBJ2-1,TGTGCCAGCAGCGCCCCGCGGGGTCGTAGGATGCTTGTTTGTTATGAGCAGTTCTTC,CASSAPRGRRMLVCYEQFF
-,TRBV2,14,-,TRBJ1-2,TGTGCCAGCAGTGCACTTCGGGGTAACTATGGCTACACCTTC,CASSALRGNYGYTF